The sample holds a few counts of the clone carrying this T cell receptor beta chain. Libraries were prepared by immunoSEQ multiplex PCR; TCRdb keeps only in-frame clonotypes and omits some of them. The sample contains about 1.1 million clones, approximately 77% of which appear only once. The data belong to a study of shared clonotypes between healthy human individuals. The CDR3 is 13 residues long. Trimming cost V 6 bases and J 7 bases; bases outside gene matches: 6. CDR1 is KGHSH, CDR2 LQKENI, per germline. Sequencing was done on a sample of memory CD4+ T cells from PBMCs. Subset of the sample: CD45RA-negative fraction. This chain uses TRBV18 with TRBJ1-2; 9 bases map to TRBD1. The receptor was derived from a man aged 18 to 29 in good health. Some clones in this sample may be carry-over from other donors' samples. CDR3 amino acids: CASSEGQGVGYTF. In nucleotides, the CDR3 is TGTGCCAGCTCGGAGGGACAGGGAGTTGGCTACACCTTC.